Following are 22 T cell receptor beta chains from one sample sequenced in a study of control samples from healthy donors and cancer patients. Assay: immunoSEQ multiplex PCR; the TCRdb copy retains only in-frame clones and omits some. The data contain some 48,000 clones, nearly 95% of them singletons. Material for sequencing was PBMCs. The receptors shown here come from a woman aged 45-59 years with head and neck cancer.

The V call is TRBV12-3 or TRBV12-4, the J call TRBJ1-1; D ambiguous. Trimming took 3 bases from V and 3 from J, leaving 2 bases between them. CDR3 length equals 11 residues. CDR3 residues: CASSFHTEAFF. The CDR3 DNA reads TGTGCCAGCAGTTTCCACACTGAAGCTTTCTTT.

The chain carries TRBV5-6 and TRBJ2-2; TRBD2 agrees at 9 bases. Germline values: CDR1 SGHDT, CDR2 YYEEEE. CDR3 length: 16 residues. V trimming: 0 bases; J trimming: 4 bases; junction bases outside the gene matches: 4. The CDR3 is CASSLGTSESTGELFF. In DNA, the CDR3 is TGTGCCAGCAGCTTGGGGACTAGCGAATCCACCGGGGAGCTGTTTTTT.

J is TRBJ1-5 and V is TRBV6-2 or TRBV6-3, with D unresolved. The CDR3 totals 15 residues. The germline gives CDR1 MNHEY, CDR2 SVGEGT. Between the trimmed V and J ends, which lost 6 bases and 0 bases, there was a span of 12 bases. The CDR3 loop is CASSLGLYSNQPQHF. The CDR3 DNA sequence: TGTGCCAGCAGCCTGGGTCTTTATAGCAATCAGCCCCAGCATTTT.

The rearrangement joins TRBV28 to TRBJ2-1; 10 bases are a match to TRBD2. This CDR3 contains 15 residues. The V gene end was trimmed by 4 bases and the J gene end by 8 bases; junction bases not matched to a gene: 8. Per germline, CDR1 MDHEN and CDR2 SYDVKM. For the CDR3, the DNA is TGTGCCAGCAGTTATGAGCGGGAGGGCCTGGATGAGCAGTTCTTC. Translating it yields CASSYEREGLDEQFF.

V gene TRBV4-1 combines with J gene TRBJ1-5; D ambiguous. The germline V and J ends were trimmed by 1 base and 9 bases, with 10 bases remaining between them. The length of the CDR3 is 13 residues. Germline-derived CDR1 and CDR2 are MGHRA and YSYEKL. This CDR3 reads CASSQGAGGPQHF. The CDR3 DNA follows: TGCGCCAGCAGCCAAGGGGCGGGCGGGCCCCAGCATTTT.

The rearrangement uses TRBV28 and TRBJ1-2, with D unresolved. Trimming stripped 6 bases from V and 3 bases from J, with 11 bases between. Germline loops: CDR1 MDHEN, CDR2 SYDVKM. The CDR3 sequence is 13 residues long. In nucleotides, the CDR3 is TGTGCCAGCAGGAGGAGGGAGGACTATGGCTACACCTTC. Its translation: CASRRREDYGYTF.

The V call is TRBV21-1, the J call TRBJ2-5. TRBV21-1 is shown as a pseudogene. CDR3 length: 18 amino acids. The CDR3 reads CASSKERDRLREQETQYF. CDR3 coding DNA: TGTGCCAGCAGCAAAGAGAGGGACAGACTGCGGGAGCAAGAGACCCAGTACTTC.

The chain carries TRBV6-2 or TRBV6-3 and TRBJ1-5; the D gene is possibly TRBD1 (6 bases). V was pared by 1 base and J by 0 bases, with 19 bases between. The length of the CDR3 is 19 residues. The germline V gene has CDR1 MNHEY and CDR2 SVGEGT. CDR3: CASSYFQGLGTSSNQPQHF. The CDR3 DNA follows: TGTGCCAGCAGTTACTTTCAGGGGTTGGGAACCTCTAGCAATCAGCCCCAGCATTTT.

V gene TRBV27 combines with J gene TRBJ2-1, with a possible D match to TRBD2 (5 bases). V was shortened by 9 bases and J by 7 bases, with 16 bases between the two germline ends. The CDR3 length is 13 residues. CDR1 is MNHEY, CDR2 SMNVEV, per germline (reference sequence). This CDR3 reads CASSPGTLNEQFF. In nucleotides, the CDR3 is TGTGCCAGTTCCCCGGGAACCCTTAATGAGCAGTTCTTC.

This chain connects TRBV11-3 to TRBJ2-1; 9 nucleotides match TRBD1. V shed 5 bases and J 4 bases; nucleotides not matched to a gene: 6. The CDR3 is made up of 15 amino acids. Germline CDR1 reads SGHNT; CDR2 reads YENEEA. In DNA, the CDR3 is TGTGCCAGCAGCGCCCCCGGGACAGGGTACAATGAGCAGTTCTTC. As protein: CASSAPGTGYNEQFF. Drawing the rest from reference TRBV11-3 and TRBJ2-1, the complete variable domain is EAGVVQSPRYKIIEKKQPVAFWCNPISGHNTLYWYLQNLGQGPELLIRYENEEAVDDSQLPKDRFSAERLKGVDSTLKIQPAELGDSAVYLCASSAPGTGYNEQFFGPGTRLTVL.

This chain connects TRBV27 to TRBJ1-2; TRBD1 agrees at 8 bases. The germline V gene encodes CDR1 MNHEY and CDR2 SMNVEV (reference sequence). With V trimmed by 7 bases and J by 7 bases, 11 bases remained unmatched. This CDR3 spans 14 amino acids. This chain's CDR3 is CASKPHQGASGYTF. The CDR3 region has the DNA TGTGCCAGCAAACCCCATCAGGGGGCCTCTGGCTACACCTTC.

The CDR3 DNA reads TGTGCCAGTAGTATAGGTGGACTAGCGGGAGGGTGGGGGACCCAAGAGACCCAGTACTTC. It codes for CASSIGGLAGGWGTQETQYF. This sequence joins TRBV19 and TRBJ2-5, with 15 bases that match TRBD2. The CDR3 totals 20 residues. Germline CDR1 and CDR2: LNHDA and SQIVND (reference sequence). Unmatched junction bases numbered 10, after V lost 1 base and J lost 1 base.

The chain recombines TRBV4-1 with TRBJ2-7; 7 bases line up with TRBD2. The germline gives CDR1 MGHRA, CDR2 YSYEKL. This CDR3 spans 17 amino acids. With V trimmed by 3 bases and J by 0 bases, 11 bases remained unmatched. The CDR3 loop reads CASSQAPTSPHSYEQYF. The DNA for the CDR3 is TGCGCCAGCAGCCAGGCTCCGACTAGCCCTCACTCCTACGAGCAGTACTTC.

The chain couples TRBV7-9 to TRBJ1-2, with 7 bases matching TRBD1. The V and J ends lost 5 bases and 7 bases, in that order; junction bases with no gene match: 16. This CDR3 has 16 amino acids. CDR1 is SEHNR and CDR2 is FQNEAQ in the germline V gene (reference sequence). This CDR3 is CASSPAFDAGGAGYTF. Here the CDR3 DNA reads TGTGCCAGCAGCCCAGCCTTTGATGCAGGGGGAGCTGGCTACACCTTC. Full variable domain (rest looked up from reference TRBV7-9 and TRBJ1-2): DTGVSQNPRHKITKRGQNVTFRCDPISEHNRLYWYRQTLGQGPEFLTYFQNEAQLEKSRLLSDRFSAERPKGSFSTLEIQRTEQGDSAMYLCASSPAFDAGGAGYTFGSGTRLTVV.

This clone was recorded once. The chain uses TRBV29-1 and TRBJ1-1; tentative D call: TRBD1 (6 bases). The CDR3 consists of 14 residues. Germline V gene sequence: CDR1 SQVTM, CDR2 ANQGSEA. V lost 7 bases to trimming and J lost 5 bases, with 20 bases between them. CDR3 sequence reads: CSAEGQGSGTEAFF. The DNA for the CDR3 is TGCAGCGCCGAGGGTCAGGGGAGTGGGACTGAAGCTTTCTTT. Variable domain in full (rest from reference TRBV29-1 and TRBJ1-1): SAVISQKPSRDICQRGTSLTIQCQVDSQVTMMFWYRQQPGQSLTLIATANQGSEATYESGFVIDKFPISRPNLTFSTLTVSNMSPEDSSIYLCSAEGQGSGTEAFFGQGTRLTVV.

The V gene is TRBV6-2 or TRBV6-3, the J gene TRBJ2-3; the match to TRBD2 covers 11 bases. The length of the CDR3 is 18 residues. V dropped 6 bases and J dropped 2; count of bases not matched to a gene: 13. CDR1 and CDR2 (germline): MNHEY, SVGEGT. CDR3 coding DNA: TGTGCCAGCAGCCCGAGGACCGTGGGACTAGCGGTCACAGATACGCAGTATTTT. Its translation is CASSPRTVGLAVTDTQYF.

The rearrangement joins TRBV6-1 to TRBJ2-5, with D uncertain. CDR1 is MNHNS and CDR2 is SASEGT in the germline V gene. This CDR3 has 13 residues. The V and J ends lost 2 bases and 5 bases respectively, with 9 bases between them. CDR3 loop: CASSELDEETQYF. In DNA, the CDR3 is TGTGCCAGCAGTGAATTAGACGAGGAGACCCAGTACTTC.

This clone has a handful of counts. This rearrangement joins TRBV27 to TRBJ2-7, with 7 nucleotides matching TRBD1. J lost 7 bases, V lost 1 base, and 13 bases had no gene match. Germline CDR1 reads MNHEY; CDR2 reads SMNVEV (reference sequence). The CDR3 is 16 amino acids. The DNA of the CDR3 is TGTGCCAGCAGTTTATACCCGGACAGGTGGTTAAGGGAGCAGTACTTC. This encodes CASSLYPDRWLREQYF.

This clone was picked up a small number of times. The J gene is TRBJ1-5, the V gene TRBV5-8, with a weak D call TRBD1 (5 bases). The germline CDR1 and CDR2 sequences are SGHTS and YDEGEE. This CDR3 comprises 14 residues. Trimming stripped 4 bases from V and 1 base from J, with 9 bases between. CDR3 nucleotide sequence: TGTGCCAGCAGCGGCCGGGACAGCAATCAGCCCCAGCATTTT. It encodes CASSGRDSNQPQHF. Using reference TRBV5-8 and TRBJ1-5 for the parts outside the CDR3, the full variable domain is EAGVTQSPTHLIKTRGQQATLRCSPISGHTSVYWYQQALGLGLQFLLWYDEGEERNRGNFPPRFSGRQFPNYSSELNVNALELEDSALYLCASSGRDSNQPQHFGDGTRLSIL.

The J gene is TRBJ1-6, the V gene TRBV12-3 or TRBV12-4; no definite D call. Trimming removed 5 bases at V and 2 bases at J, with 4 bases between. CDR3 length: 13 residues. DNA for the CDR3: TGTGCCAGCAGTCTTGCCTATAATTCACCCCTCCACTTT. Residues: CASSLAYNSPLHF.

This clone appeared a few times. This chain connects TRBV2 to TRBJ1-6; D is possibly TRBD1 (5 bases). This CDR3 is 18 amino acids long. V lost 8 bases and J 0 bases, leaving 20 bases between the germline ends. The germline gives CDR1 SNHLY, CDR2 FYNNEI. In nucleotides, the CDR3 is TGTGCCAGCCGGGCGGGGCAGGGCTACAGCTCCTATAATTCACCCCTCCACTTT. This sequence encodes CASRAGQGYSSYNSPLHF.

The chain employs TRBV19 and TRBJ1-1; D might be TRBD1 (5 bases). In germline, CDR1 is LNHDA, CDR2 SQIVND (reference sequence). The CDR3 is made up of 18 amino acids. V was trimmed by 5 bases and J by 5 bases, leaving 27 bases between them. CDR3 in amino acids: CASSLRPRDRQGWTEAFF. The CDR3 DNA reads TGTGCCAGTAGTCTCCGCCCCCGGGACCGGCAGGGTTGGACTGAAGCTTTCTTT.